A single T cell receptor (beta chain) is shown here with its context. These data belong to a study of blood T cell repertoires in COVID-19. The CDR3 covers 15 residues. Trimming removed 5 bases at V and 1 base at J, with 11 bases between. From germline, CDR1 is MDHEN and CDR2 SYDVKM. The table came from immunoSEQ multiplex PCR; TCRdb's copy has only in-frame clones and leaves some out. The table has around 100,000 clones, around 73% seen once. The source of this sequence is a man in his 60s with active or convalescent COVID-19. Material for sequencing was peripheral blood. The chain recombines TRBV28 with TRBJ2-2, with a weak D call TRBD1 (5 bases). The CDR3 protein is CASSLSQGNTGELFF. CDR3 nucleotide sequence: TGTGCCAGCAGTCTTTCCCAGGGGAACACCGGGGAGCTGTTTTTT.